These 16 T cell receptor beta chains were sequenced from one sample in a study of control samples from healthy donors and cancer patients. Produced via immunoSEQ multiplex PCR; TCRdb's table is partial and in-frame only. The table records around 140,000 clones, more than 85% of them present only once. Sequenced material: blood. These TCRs come from a man aged 18 to 35 in good health.

The chain carries TRBV3-1 (or the pseudogene TRBV3-2) and TRBJ1-4; D not certain. Germline CDR1 reads LGHDT; CDR2 reads YNNKEL (reference sequence). CDR3 length: 15 amino acids. Trimming removed 1 base at V and 3 bases at J, with 9 bases between. The CDR3 sequence: CASSQAGMANEKLFF. The CDR3 nucleotides are TGTGCCAGCAGCCAAGCGGGGATGGCTAATGAAAAACTGTTTTTT.

The CDR3 reads CASRDFNNEQFF. CDR3 in DNA: TGTGCCAGCCGGGACTTCAACAATGAGCAGTTCTTC. This chain joins TRBV13 and TRBJ2-1, with D perhaps matching TRBD2 (6 bases). This CDR3 has 12 amino acids. The germline V gene has CDR1 PRHDT and CDR2 FYEKMQ (reference sequence). V was pared by 8 bases and J by 5 bases, with 10 bases between.

This chain joins TRBV5-1 and TRBJ2-5, with TRBD1 identical over 7 bases. Per the germline V gene, CDR1 is SGHRS and CDR2 is YFSETQ. The CDR3 consists of 12 residues. J gave up 7 bases and V 4 bases, and 4 bases lay outside the gene matches. In nucleotides, the CDR3 is TGCGCCAGCAGCCTGGACAGGATGACCCAGTACTTC. Translated, it gives CASSLDRMTQYF.

The sample holds one count of this clone. The rearrangement uses TRBV10-3 and TRBJ1-1; perhaps TRBD1 as D (5 bases). The CDR3 loop spans 15 amino acids. The V end lost 5 bases, the J end lost 3 bases, and 16 bases lay between the germline ends. Germline CDR1 and CDR2: ENHRY and SYGVKD. DNA of the CDR3: TGTGCCATCAGTACCCGGCAGGGTGTGGACACTGAAGCTTTCTTT. Residues: CAISTRQGVDTEAFF.

This chain uses TRBV21-1 with TRBJ2-3; TRBD1, the D gene given by the table, was not confirmed from the DNA. TRBV21-1 is flagged as a pseudogene. The CDR3 contains 16 residues. CDR3 in amino acids: CASSLWTGGGTDTQYF. CDR3 bases: TGTGCCAGCAGCTTATGGACAGGAGGGGGCACAGATACGCAGTATTTT.

The rearrangement links TRBV29-1 to TRBJ2-1; D perhaps matches TRBD2 (5 bases). Germline V CDR1 and CDR2: SQVTM, ANQGSEA. This CDR3 region has 15 residues. V lost 7 bases, J lost 0 bases, and 16 bases lay in between. CDR3 region: CSAALPGSSYNEQFF. In DNA form, the CDR3 reads TGCAGCGCCGCCCTTCCGGGGAGCTCCTACAATGAGCAGTTCTTC.

This chain joins TRBV10-1 and TRBJ2-5, with 7 bases lining up with TRBD1. V dropped 5 bases and J dropped 5; count of bases not matched to a gene: 8. CDR1 is WNHNN, CDR2 SYGVQD, per germline (reference sequence). This CDR3 has 14 amino acids. The CDR3 bases are TGCGCCAGCAGTCGGAGGCTACAGGGGGAGACCCAGTACTTC. Encoded protein: CASSRRLQGETQYF.

J is TRBJ1-4 and V is TRBV28, with 7 bases identical to TRBD1. The germline V gene has CDR1 MDHEN and CDR2 SYDVKM. There are 11 residues in the CDR3. CDR3 loop: CGTGHNEKLFF. The CDR3 DNA sequence: TGTGGGACAGGTCACAATGAAAAACTGTTTTTT.

V usage is TRBV9 and J usage is TRBJ2-6; TRBD1 aligns across 9 bases. Germline CDR1 reads SGDLS; CDR2 reads YYNGEE. The CDR3 sequence is 18 residues long. V lost 3 bases and J lost 0; bases outside the gene matches: 7. CDR3 DNA: TGTGCCAGCAGCGCGAGTGGACAGGGGAACTCTGGGGCCAACGTCCTGACTTTC. Protein product: CASSASGQGNSGANVLTF.

V gene TRBV11-2 combines with J gene TRBJ1-4, with D possibly being TRBD1 (6 bases). Germline-derived CDR1 and CDR2 are SGHAT and FQNNGV. CDR3 size: 16 residues. Trimming left V 0 bases short and J 7 bases short, with 15 bases between. The CDR3 DNA follows: TGTGCCAGCAGCTTAGATAACTCCGAAGGGGGTGAAAAACTGTTTTTT. Amino acids: CASSLDNSEGGEKLFF. The entire variable domain, with the rest obtained from reference TRBV11-2 and TRBJ1-4, is as follows: EAGVAQSPRYKIIEKRQSVAFWCNPISGHATLYWYQQILGQGPKLLIQFQNNGVVDDSQLPKDRFSAERLKGVDSTLKIQPAKLEDSAVYLCASSLDNSEGGEKLFFGSGTQLSVL.

This clone was counted a few times. This chain uses TRBV4-1 with TRBJ2-2; D may be TRBD1 (5 bases). The ends were cut back, 3 bases at V and 0 bases at J, with 23 bases in the middle. The CDR3 length is 20 residues. The germline V gene encodes CDR1 MGHRA and CDR2 YSYEKL. The CDR3 spells CASSHRPRQYFYPNTGELFF. DNA of the CDR3: TGCGCCAGCAGCCACCGGCCGAGACAGTATTTTTACCCGAACACCGGGGAGCTGTTTTTT.

V is TRBV5-1 and J is TRBJ2-2, with 9 bases fitting TRBD2. V was clipped by 6 bases and J by 7 bases; unmatched bases: 7. Looked up from germline, CDR1 is SGHRS and CDR2 is YFSETQ. There are 14 residues in the CDR3. CDR3 DNA: TGCGCCAGCACCCCGCGGGAGGGGATCGGGGAGCTGTTTTTT. This sequence encodes CASTPREGIGELFF.

The V and J genes are TRBV4-1 and TRBJ1-1; the D gene is possibly TRBD1 (5 bases). Germline CDR1 is MGHRA and CDR2 is YSYEKL. Trimming took 3 bases from V and 5 from J, leaving 13 bases between them. This CDR3 contains 14 residues. CDR3 DNA: TGCGCCAGCAGCCAGGGGGACGGGAGAACTGAAGCTTTCTTT. It is translated as CASSQGDGRTEAFF.

This chain joins TRBV19 and TRBJ1-5, with D perhaps matching TRBD1 (5 bases). CDR1 is LNHDA, CDR2 SQIVND, per germline (reference sequence). The CDR3 extends over 13 amino acids. Trimming left V 4 bases short and J 6 bases short, with 10 bases between. The CDR3 is CASSSRGGQPQHF. As DNA, the CDR3 is TGTGCCAGTAGTAGTAGGGGTGGTCAGCCCCAGCATTTT.

The rearrangement uses TRBV4-1 and TRBJ2-7; TRBD2 matches 8 bases. V was clipped by 0 bases and J by 7 bases; unmatched bases: 14. The germline V gene encodes CDR1 MGHRA and CDR2 YSYEKL. This CDR3 comprises 17 residues. CDR3 sequence reads: CASSQEETSGTGREQYF. The CDR3, as DNA: TGCGCCAGCAGCCAAGAGGAAACTAGCGGTACTGGTCGGGAGCAGTACTTC.

The gene calls are TRBV7-9 and TRBJ2-5, with 7 bases aligning to TRBD2. Per germline, CDR1 SEHNR and CDR2 FQNEAQ (reference sequence). The CDR3 covers 14 residues. Trimming cost V 2 bases and J 3 bases; bases outside gene matches: 3. The CDR3, as DNA: TGTGCCAGCAGCTTACTCCGGGAGGAAGAGACCCAGTACTTC. This sequence encodes CASSLLREEETQYF.